The rows below give T cell receptor beta chains drawn from one sample of a study of T cells in Graves' hyperthyroidism and ophthalmopathy. One entry per CDR3 protein results from TCRdb running MiXCR on the multiplex PCR reads. The profile covers about 350,000 distinct CDR3 sequences, with around 13% appearing a single time and about 26% taken by the ten largest. The sample comprised blood. The origin of the receptors is a woman aged 30 to 39 with Graves' hyperthyroidism. CDR3s include the opening cysteine and the closing phenylalanine or tryptophan. Fields, in order: J gene, V gene, CDR3 protein.

>TRBJ1-5|TRBV28
CASSLGDVNQPQHF
>TRBJ2-7|TRBV6-1
CASSEPTGSVEQYF
>TRBJ2-1|TRBV3-1
CASSPPTRQGRNEQFF
>TRBJ1-1|TRBV11-2
CASSLYAVNTEAFF
>TRBJ2-1|TRBV12-3/TRBV12-4
CASSLAGVSLGEQFF
>TRBJ1-3|TRBV6-1
CASSRTGRSGNTIYF
>TRBJ1-1|TRBV12-3/TRBV12-4
CASDLRVRNTEAFF
>TRBJ2-3|TRBV11-2
CASSFPGSPAQYF
>TRBJ2-5|TRBV28
CASIKDSAGETQYF
>TRBJ2-7|TRBV5-1
CASSLGGPYEQYF
>TRBJ2-7|TRBV6-2/TRBV6-3
CASSWGGRASEQYF
>TRBJ2-1|TRBV6-2/TRBV6-3
CASSYGSSYNEQFF
>TRBJ2-7|TRBV20-1
CSASSLPGQSYEQYF
>TRBJ2-7|TRBV20-1
CSASRGAGEQYF
>TRBJ2-1|TRBV29-1
CSVEGEEGGTYNEQFF
>TRBJ1-5|TRBV14
CASSQGGAKQPQHF
>TRBJ2-7|TRBV7-2
CASSPTEGQGGYEQYF
>TRBJ2-2|TRBV7-9
CASGKSNGELFF
>TRBJ2-5|TRBV7-4
CASREARHWGTQYF
>TRBJ2-2|TRBV7-2
CASSLTPGQGRSSAFRELFF
>TRBJ1-5|TRBV6-2/TRBV6-3
CATRQGDQPQHF
>TRBJ2-1|TRBV19
CASSIGGLFNEQFF
>TRBJ2-7|TRBV7-6
CASSLVLAGNEQYF
>TRBJ1-1|TRBV12-3/TRBV12-4
CASRLGGSSLGTEAFF
>TRBJ2-2|TRBV6-2/TRBV6-3
CASSSRTSGPGELFF
>TRBJ2-7|TRBV5-1
CASRREQGAYEQYF
>TRBJ2-2|TRBV6-1
CASDNLQGGGELFF
>TRBJ1-5|TRBV11-2
CASSLGGGIGNQPQHF
>TRBJ1-5|TRBV28
CASEGGAQPQHF
>TRBJ2-7|TRBV28
CASGDIYEQYF
>TRBJ1-6|TRBV6-1
CASRDTFNSPLHF
>TRBJ1-1|TRBV7-9
CASSRQGMNTEAFF
>TRBJ2-7|TRBV7-9
CASSRGNYEQYF
>TRBJ1-2|TRBV30
CAWSVRQGGDGYTF
>TRBJ2-5|TRBV20-1
CSARNRDRQETQYF
>TRBJ2-1|TRBV20-1
CSATRTSGYEQFF
>TRBJ1-1|TRBV12-3/TRBV12-4
CASSLRGRDTEAFF
>TRBJ1-4|TRBV7-2
CASSPSLGAKNEKLFF
>TRBJ1-5|TRBV19
CARDKDRGINQPQHF
>TRBJ2-3|TRBV20-1
CSARVEAGPRTDTQYF
>TRBJ1-3|TRBV28
CASSFLPGRAGNTIYF
>TRBJ1-4|TRBV6-5
CASSYSGGESEKLFF
>TRBJ2-2|TRBV11-2
CASSSLGRELFF
>TRBJ2-1|TRBV28
CASSYEYNEQFF
>TRBJ2-7|TRBV6-2/TRBV6-3
CASSYSVSRTSAYYEQYF
>TRBJ2-5|TRBV13
CASSLGPETQYF
>TRBJ2-2|TRBV4-3
CAGSQAVIGELFF
>TRBJ1-3|TRBV7-9
CASSLILSGNTIYF